Below, 25 T cell receptor beta chains from the same sample are listed, as sequenced in a study of cytomegalovirus exposure and HLA in healthy donors. Amplification used 60 Vbeta primers and 13 Jbeta primers. Repertoires were generated with immunoSEQ multiplex PCR, while TCRdb's copy carries only in-frame clones and drops some. The table lists more than 250,000 clones, about 87% of them singletons. The specimen sequenced was PBMCs. These receptors all stem from a woman aged 18-29 years in good health and CMV-seronegative.

The chain uses TRBV15 and TRBJ2-7, with unresolved D. Between the trimmed V and J ends, which lost 3 bases and 5 bases, there was a span of 11 bases. The CDR3 totals 13 residues. Germline CDR1 is LNHNV and CDR2 is YYDKDF (reference sequence). Here the CDR3 reads CATSSWQVNEQYF. CDR3 in DNA: TGTGCCACCAGCAGCTGGCAGGTTAACGAGCAGTACTTC.

The chain has TRBV10-2 and TRBJ2-6; 7 positions match TRBD1. V was pared by 6 bases and J by 2 bases, with 7 bases of the junction left unmatched. The V gene's germline CDR1 is WSHSY and CDR2 SAAADI. The CDR3 length is 16 residues. The DNA for the CDR3 is TGCGCCAGCAGGACTGACGACAGGGCTGGGGCCAACGTCCTGACTTTC. It yields the protein CASRTDDRAGANVLTF.

This sequence joins TRBV6-1 and TRBJ1-1, with a tentative D call TRBD1 (5 bases). Germline CDR1 is MNHNS and CDR2 is SASEGT. The germline V and J ends were trimmed by 3 bases and 1 base, with 12 bases remaining between them. The CDR3 covers 15 residues. This CDR3 reads CASSEGQGWNTEAFF. In nucleotides, the CDR3 is TGTGCCAGCAGTGAGGGGCAGGGATGGAACACTGAAGCTTTCTTT.

This clone came up a few times. The chain uses TRBV18 and TRBJ2-3, with D perhaps matching TRBD2 (5 bases). V lost 6 bases and J 0 bases, leaving 10 bases between the germline ends. Germline loops: CDR1 KGHSH, CDR2 LQKENI. The CDR3 has 14 amino acids. CDR3 protein: CASSPGISTDTQYF. CDR3 nucleotide sequence: TGTGCCAGCTCCCCGGGAATTAGCACAGATACGCAGTATTTT.

The chain joins TRBV25-1 to TRBJ1-6; D is perhaps TRBD1 (5 bases). The CDR3 covers 13 residues. Trimming shortened V by 3 bases and J by 9 bases, and 9 bases separated the two germline ends. Germline V CDR1 and CDR2: MGHDK, SYGVNS. CDR3 amino acids: CASSDREGSPLHF. The CDR3 DNA reads as TGTGCCAGCAGTGACAGGGAAGGTTCACCCCTCCACTTT.

The rearrangement joins TRBV2 to TRBJ2-3, with 8 bases that match TRBD1. The J segment lost 2 bases and the V segment lost 6 bases, leaving 7 bases of the junction unmatched. CDR3 length: 15 residues. Germline CDR1 reads SNHLY; CDR2 reads FYNNEI. The CDR3 sequence is CASSLSTGVTDTQYF. The CDR3 DNA follows: TGTGCCAGCAGCTTGTCGACAGGGGTCACAGATACGCAGTATTTT.

The CDR3 DNA is TGTGCCAGCAGCCCAGGGCCCTACTCCTACGAGCAGTACTTC. Encoded protein: CASSPGPYSYEQYF. The chain is built from TRBV7-8 and TRBJ2-7, with D perhaps matching TRBD1 (5 bases). Looked up from germline, CDR1 is SGHVS and CDR2 is FQNEAQ. This CDR3 region has 14 residues. Trimming left V 5 bases short and J 0 bases short, with 11 bases between.

The chain combines TRBV30 with TRBJ1-2; D might be TRBD1 (5 bases). CDR1 is GTSNPN and CDR2 is SVGIG in the germline V gene (reference sequence). This CDR3 has 12 residues. The CDR3 DNA reads TGTGCAAGGACCCAGGGATTGGGAGGCTACACCTTC. Translated: CARTQGLGGYTF.

The chain joins TRBV10-3 to TRBJ1-1, with 7 bases aligning to TRBD1. Germline V gene data show CDR1 as ENHRY and CDR2 as SYGVKD. J was trimmed by 10 bases and V by 5 bases; bases with no gene match: 16. The CDR3 is made up of 15 amino acids. The CDR3 here is CAISSQGPAGSGAFF. CDR3 nucleotide sequence: TGTGCCATCAGTTCACAGGGGCCGGCGGGTTCTGGAGCTTTCTTT.

A single count supports this clone. The chain carries TRBV11-3 and TRBJ1-5; TRBD1 aligns across 8 bases. The junction had 6 bases not matched to a gene; V was cut back by 6 bases and J by 2 bases. The CDR3 contains 15 residues. Germline loops: CDR1 SGHNT, CDR2 YENEEA. The CDR3 sequence is CASRPRGPGNQPQHF. CDR3 sequence (DNA): TGTGCCAGCAGGCCCAGGGGGCCTGGCAATCAGCCCCAGCATTTT.

The V and J genes are TRBV5-1 and TRBJ2-1; TRBD2 agrees at 10 bases. Germline V gene lookup returns CDR1 SGHRS and CDR2 YFSETQ. This CDR3 region has 14 residues. V was clipped by 8 bases and J by 0 bases; unmatched bases: 2. CDR3 sequence (DNA): TGCGCCAGTCAGCGGGGGGGCTCCTACAATGAGCAGTTCTTC. It is translated as CASQRGGSYNEQFF.

This chain links TRBV6-6 with TRBJ1-1; 7 positions match TRBD1. The CDR3 has 12 residues. Unmatched junction bases numbered 2, after V lost 6 bases and J lost 4 bases. Germline V gene data show CDR1 as MNHNY and CDR2 as SVGAGI (reference sequence). The CDR3 sequence: CASSPGGTEAFF. As DNA, the CDR3 is TGTGCCAGCAGCCCAGGGGGCACTGAAGCTTTCTTT.

The chain is built from TRBV15 and TRBJ2-2, with a possible D match to TRBD1 (6 bases). CDR1 is LNHNV, CDR2 YYDKDF, per germline (reference sequence). This CDR3 has 15 amino acids. V was shortened by 4 bases and J by 1 base, with 10 bases between the two germline ends. This chain's CDR3 is CATSTTDRNTGELFF. The CDR3, as DNA: TGTGCCACCAGCACCACGGACAGGAACACCGGGGAGCTGTTTTTT.

This chain joins TRBV19 and TRBJ1-1; D ambiguous. V was trimmed by 5 bases and J by 3 bases, leaving 25 bases between them. From germline, CDR1 is LNHDA and CDR2 SQIVND (reference sequence). This CDR3 region has 18 residues. The CDR3 DNA reads as TGTGCCAGTAGTCATCGTGACACCTTAACAACCTCGTACACTGAAGCTTTCTTT. It codes for CASSHRDTLTTSYTEAFF.

The gene calls are TRBV30 and TRBJ2-5; 10 bases are a match to TRBD1. This CDR3 has 16 residues. In germline, CDR1 is GTSNPN, CDR2 SVGIG (reference sequence). With V trimmed by 1 base and J by 0 bases, 5 bases remained unmatched. The CDR3 DNA reads TGTGCCTGGAGTGGGGGACAGGGGACGTACCAAGAGACCCAGTACTTC. This encodes CAWSGGQGTYQETQYF.

This chain joins TRBV27 and TRBJ1-2; TRBD1 might be the D (6 bases). Trimming shortened V by 8 bases and J by 5 bases, and 24 bases separated the two germline ends. The CDR3 is 16 residues long. The germline gives CDR1 MNHEY, CDR2 SMNVEV (reference sequence). The CDR3 nucleotides are TGTGCCAGCCTCCCCCTGGGTGCCCAGGGGCGGTATGGCTACACCTTC. Protein product: CASLPLGAQGRYGYTF.

V and J are TRBV25-1 and TRBJ1-3; D may be TRBD1 (5 bases). V dropped 0 bases and J dropped 3 bases, with 12 bases sitting between them. The CDR3 contains 16 residues. Looked up from germline, CDR1 is MGHDK and CDR2 is SYGVNS. CDR3 sequence: CASSEYKARDGNTIYF. The CDR3 coding sequence is TGTGCCAGCAGTGAATATAAGGCCAGGGATGGAAACACCATATATTTT.

The rearrangement links TRBV5-6 to TRBJ2-3; no clear D gene. Trimming cost V 0 bases and J 3 bases, with 5 bases left between them. Germline-derived CDR1 and CDR2 are SGHDT and YYEEEE. The CDR3 extends over 13 amino acids. CDR3 coding DNA: TGTGCCAGCAGCTTGGGAGAAACAGATACGCAGTATTTT. It is translated as CASSLGETDTQYF.

This clone was recorded only once. The chain employs TRBV14 and TRBJ2-1, with 10 positions matching TRBD2. CDR3 length equals 15 residues. V gave up 2 bases and J gave up 2 bases; unmatched junction bases: 0. CDR1 is SGHDN and CDR2 is FVKESK in the germline V gene. Here the CDR3 DNA reads TGTGCCAGCAGCCAACTAGCGGGGGCCTACAATGAGCAGTTCTTC. It is translated as CASSQLAGAYNEQFF. Together with reference TRBV14 and TRBJ2-1, the CDR3 gives the full variable domain: EAGVTQFPSHSVIEKGQTVTLRCDPISGHDNLYWYRRVMGKEIKFLLHFVKESKQDESGMPNNRFLAERTGGTYSTLKVQPAELEDSGVYFCASSQLAGAYNEQFFGPGTRLTVL.

The rearrangement joins TRBV5-1 to TRBJ1-5; TRBD1 matches at 12 bases. With V trimmed by 4 bases and J by 2 bases, 4 bases remained unmatched. Germline lookup yields CDR1 SGHRS and CDR2 YFSETQ. The CDR3 is made up of 16 amino acids. CDR3 in DNA: TGCGCCAGCAGCCCGGGACAGGGGGCTGGCAATCAGCCCCAGCATTTT. Translating it yields CASSPGQGAGNQPQHF.

This sequence joins TRBV19 and TRBJ1-5, with a possible D match to TRBD1 (5 bases). The CDR3 loop spans 18 amino acids. The V gene's germline CDR1 is LNHDA and CDR2 SQIVND (reference sequence). Trimming took 0 bases from V and 1 from J, leaving 16 bases between them. This CDR3 reads CASSIDEAGRVSNQPQHF. Written as DNA, the CDR3 is TGTGCCAGTAGTATAGATGAGGCAGGGAGGGTGAGCAATCAGCCCCAGCATTTT.

The CDR3 sequence is CASSEWPDSSYEQYF. CDR3 bases: TGTGCCAGCAGTGAATGGCCGGACAGCTCCTACGAGCAGTACTTC. This chain links TRBV25-1 with TRBJ2-7, with D perhaps TRBD1 (6 bases). CDR3 length: 15 amino acids. Germline CDR1 and CDR2: MGHDK and SYGVNS. Trimming cost V 1 base and J 0 bases, with 10 bases left between them.

J is TRBJ1-1 and V is TRBV4-1, with D possibly TRBD1 on 6 matching bases. Trimming pared 4 bases from V and 4 bases from J, leaving 13 bases between. Per the germline V gene, CDR1 is MGHRA and CDR2 is YSYEKL. The CDR3 is 14 amino acids. The CDR3 loop is CASSPREGGTEAFF. The CDR3 nucleotides are TGCGCCAGCAGCCCCCGGGAGGGGGGCACTGAAGCTTTCTTT.

In DNA, the CDR3 is TGTGCCAGTAGCTTAGGGAGTAGGGCCTCAAACTATGGCTACACCTTC. Translation gives CASSLGSRASNYGYTF. This chain joins TRBV19 and TRBJ1-2, with D hard to call. Germline CDR1 LNHDA, CDR2 SQIVND (reference sequence). There are 16 residues in the CDR3. V was trimmed by 6 bases and J by 2 bases, leaving 19 bases between them.

The genes are TRBV29-1 and TRBJ1-2; possible D gene TRBD1, 5 bases. Trimming pared 6 bases from V and 4 bases from J, leaving 15 bases between. The CDR3 consists of 13 residues. Germline CDR1 is SQVTM and CDR2 is ANQGSEA. The CDR3, as DNA: TGCAGCGTGTTCCCTACAGGATTCTATGGCTACACCTTC. This translates into CSVFPTGFYGYTF.